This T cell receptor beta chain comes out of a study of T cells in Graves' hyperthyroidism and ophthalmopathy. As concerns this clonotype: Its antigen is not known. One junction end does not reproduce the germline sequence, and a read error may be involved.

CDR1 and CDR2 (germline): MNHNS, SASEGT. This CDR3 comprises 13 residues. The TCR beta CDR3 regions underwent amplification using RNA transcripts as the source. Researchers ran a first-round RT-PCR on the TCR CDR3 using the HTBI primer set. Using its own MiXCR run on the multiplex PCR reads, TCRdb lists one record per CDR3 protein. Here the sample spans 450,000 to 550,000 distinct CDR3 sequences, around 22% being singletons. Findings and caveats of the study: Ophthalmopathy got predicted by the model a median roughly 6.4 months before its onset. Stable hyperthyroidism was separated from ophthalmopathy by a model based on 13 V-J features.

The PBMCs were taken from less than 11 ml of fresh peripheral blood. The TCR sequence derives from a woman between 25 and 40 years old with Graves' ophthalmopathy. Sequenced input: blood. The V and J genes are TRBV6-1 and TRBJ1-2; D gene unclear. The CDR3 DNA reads TGTGCCACCTCCCCGGTAGGAGGGTATGGTTACACCTTC. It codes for CATSPVGGYGYTF.